This passage covers 2 T cell receptor beta chains from one sample sequenced in a study of T cell repertoires in cytomegalovirus infection (dated 2019 in TCRdb). Sequencing was carried out with an Illumina HiSeq 1500. Clones were called with MiXCR by TCRdb after fastp trimmed the public reads at Q25, and only in-frame beta chains were retained. Each entry is one CDR3 protein sequence, shown with its most common DNA and genes. This sample holds 400,000 or so distinct CDR3 sequences; about a third were observed only once. The ten largest account for roughly 15% of the sample. Sequences were obtained from PBMCs. Source of these receptors: a human donor in good health (CMV status not recorded). Some clones in this sample may be carry-over from other donors' samples.

V gene TRBV20-1 combines with J gene TRBJ2-2, with 7 bases lining up with TRBD2. The CDR3 totals 14 residues. Trimming at V came to 3 bases and at J to 5 bases, leaving 6 bases not matched to a gene. Per germline, CDR1 DFQATT and CDR2 SNEGSKA (reference sequence). CDR3 in amino acids: CSARKAGRTGELFF. Written as DNA, the CDR3 is TGCAGTGCTAGGAAAGCGGGAAGGACCGGGGAGCTGTTTTTT.

This clonotype was counted many times. The chain joins TRBV6-1 to TRBJ2-2; D is unresolved. Trimming stripped 10 bases from V and 4 bases from J, with 16 bases between. Per germline, CDR1 MNHNS and CDR2 SASEGT. CDR3 length equals 14 residues. The CDR3, as DNA: TGTGCCACCCGCAAGGCCCACCCCACCGGGGAGCTGTTTTTT. It codes for CATRKAHPTGELFF.